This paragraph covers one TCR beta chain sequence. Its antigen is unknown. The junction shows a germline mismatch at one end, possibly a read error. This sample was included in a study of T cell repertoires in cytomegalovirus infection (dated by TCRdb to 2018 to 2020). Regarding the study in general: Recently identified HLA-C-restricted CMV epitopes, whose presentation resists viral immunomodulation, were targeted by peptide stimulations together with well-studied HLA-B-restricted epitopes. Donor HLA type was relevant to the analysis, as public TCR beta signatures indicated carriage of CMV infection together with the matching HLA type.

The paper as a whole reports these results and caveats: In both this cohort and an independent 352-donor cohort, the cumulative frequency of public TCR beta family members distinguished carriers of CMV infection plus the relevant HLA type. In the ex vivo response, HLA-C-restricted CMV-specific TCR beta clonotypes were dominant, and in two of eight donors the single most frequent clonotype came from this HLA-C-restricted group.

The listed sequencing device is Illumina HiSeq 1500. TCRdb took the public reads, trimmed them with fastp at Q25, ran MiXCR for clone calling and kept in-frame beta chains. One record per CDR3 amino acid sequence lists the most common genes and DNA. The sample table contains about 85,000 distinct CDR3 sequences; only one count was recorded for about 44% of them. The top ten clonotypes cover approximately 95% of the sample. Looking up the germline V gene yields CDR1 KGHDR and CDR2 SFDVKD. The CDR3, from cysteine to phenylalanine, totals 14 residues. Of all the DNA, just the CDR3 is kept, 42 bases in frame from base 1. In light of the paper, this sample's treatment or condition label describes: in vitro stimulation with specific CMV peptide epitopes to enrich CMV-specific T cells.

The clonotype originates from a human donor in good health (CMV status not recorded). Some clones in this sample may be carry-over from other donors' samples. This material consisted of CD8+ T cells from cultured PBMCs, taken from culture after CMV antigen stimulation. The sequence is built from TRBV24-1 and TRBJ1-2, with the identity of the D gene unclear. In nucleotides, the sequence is TGTGCCACCGGCCAAGGAGGGCTTAACGATGGCTACACCTTC. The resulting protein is CATGQGGLNDGYTF.